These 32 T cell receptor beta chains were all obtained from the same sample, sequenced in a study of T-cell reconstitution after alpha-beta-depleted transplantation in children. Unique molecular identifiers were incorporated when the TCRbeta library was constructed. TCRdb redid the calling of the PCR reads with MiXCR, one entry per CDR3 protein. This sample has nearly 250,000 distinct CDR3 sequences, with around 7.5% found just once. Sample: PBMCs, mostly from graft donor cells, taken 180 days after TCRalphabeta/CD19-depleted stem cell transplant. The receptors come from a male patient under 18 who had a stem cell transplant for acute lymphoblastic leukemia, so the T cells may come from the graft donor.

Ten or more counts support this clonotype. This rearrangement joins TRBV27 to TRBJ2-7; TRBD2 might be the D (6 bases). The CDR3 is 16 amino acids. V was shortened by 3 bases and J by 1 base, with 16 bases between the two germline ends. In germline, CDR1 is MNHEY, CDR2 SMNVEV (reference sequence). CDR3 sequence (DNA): TGTGCCAGCAGTTTTGCGGGCGCGGGAAGATCCTACGAGCAGTACTTC. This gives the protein CASSFAGAGRSYEQYF.

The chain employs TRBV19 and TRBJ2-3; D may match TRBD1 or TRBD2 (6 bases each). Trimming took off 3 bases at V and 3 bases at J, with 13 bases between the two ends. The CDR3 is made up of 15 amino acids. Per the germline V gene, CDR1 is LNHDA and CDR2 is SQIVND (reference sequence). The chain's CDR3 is CASSIGRRGTDTQYF. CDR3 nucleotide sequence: TGTGCCAGTAGTATCGGGCGGAGGGGGACAGATACGCAGTATTTT.

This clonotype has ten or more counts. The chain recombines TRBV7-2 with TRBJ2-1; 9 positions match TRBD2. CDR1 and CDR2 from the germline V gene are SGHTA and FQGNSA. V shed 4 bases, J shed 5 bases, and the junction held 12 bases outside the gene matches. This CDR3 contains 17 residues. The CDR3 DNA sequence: TGTGCCAGCAGCTCTAGGCGTGCGGGGGGGAAGAACAATGAGCAGTTCTTC. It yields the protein CASSSRRAGGKNNEQFF.

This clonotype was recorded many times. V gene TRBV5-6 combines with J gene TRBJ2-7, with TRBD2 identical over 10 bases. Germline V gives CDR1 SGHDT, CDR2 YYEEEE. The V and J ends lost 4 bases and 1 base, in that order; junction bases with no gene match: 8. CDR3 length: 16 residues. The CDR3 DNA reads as TGTGCCAGCAGCCCCACCGAGCGGGAGGGATCCTACGAGCAGTACTTC. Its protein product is CASSPTEREGSYEQYF.

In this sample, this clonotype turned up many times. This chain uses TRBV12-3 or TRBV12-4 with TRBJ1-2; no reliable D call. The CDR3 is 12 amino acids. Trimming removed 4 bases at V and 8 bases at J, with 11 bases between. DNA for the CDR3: TGTGCCAGCAGTTCCGGCGGTCGGGGCTACACCTTC. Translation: CASSSGGRGYTF.

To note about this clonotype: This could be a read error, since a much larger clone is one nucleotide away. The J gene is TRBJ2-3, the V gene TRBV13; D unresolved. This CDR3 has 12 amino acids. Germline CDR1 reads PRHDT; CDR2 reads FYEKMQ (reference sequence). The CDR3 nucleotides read TGTGCCAGCAGCTTTATCGCAGATACGCCGTATTTT. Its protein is CASSFIADTPYF.

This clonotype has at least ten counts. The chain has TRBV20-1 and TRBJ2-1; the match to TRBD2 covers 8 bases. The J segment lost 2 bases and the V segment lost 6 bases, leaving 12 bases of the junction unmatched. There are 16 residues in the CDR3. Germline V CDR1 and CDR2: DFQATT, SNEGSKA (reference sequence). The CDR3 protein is CSARGRGGRTYNEQFF. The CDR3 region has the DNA TGCAGTGCCCGAGGGCGCGGCGGGAGGACCTACAATGAGCAGTTCTTC.

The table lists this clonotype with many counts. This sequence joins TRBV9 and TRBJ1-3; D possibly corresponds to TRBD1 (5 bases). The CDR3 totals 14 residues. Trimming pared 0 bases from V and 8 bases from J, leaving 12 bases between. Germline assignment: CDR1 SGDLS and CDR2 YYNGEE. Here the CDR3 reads CASSVDPGDDTIYF. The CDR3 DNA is TGTGCCAGCAGCGTAGACCCTGGGGACGACACCATATATTTT.

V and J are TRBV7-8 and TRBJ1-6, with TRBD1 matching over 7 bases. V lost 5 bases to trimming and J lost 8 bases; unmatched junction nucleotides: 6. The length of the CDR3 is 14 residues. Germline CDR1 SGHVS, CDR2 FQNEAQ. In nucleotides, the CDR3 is TGTGCCAGCAGCCTACGACAGGGAGATTCACCCCTCCACTTT. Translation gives CASSLRQGDSPLHF.

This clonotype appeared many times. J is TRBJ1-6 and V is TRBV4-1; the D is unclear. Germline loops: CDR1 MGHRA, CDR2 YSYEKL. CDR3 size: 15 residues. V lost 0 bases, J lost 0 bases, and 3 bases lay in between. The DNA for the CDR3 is TGCGCCAGCAGCCAAGAGAGCTCCTATAATTCACCCCTCCACTTT. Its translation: CASSQESSYNSPLHF.

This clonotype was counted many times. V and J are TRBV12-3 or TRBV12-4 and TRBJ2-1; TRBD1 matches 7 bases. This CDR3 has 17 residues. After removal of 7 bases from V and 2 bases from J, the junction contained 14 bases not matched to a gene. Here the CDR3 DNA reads TGTGCCAGCACTCCCACCATAGGGGGCTTTACCTACAATGAGCAGTTCTTC. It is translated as CASTPTIGGFTYNEQFF.

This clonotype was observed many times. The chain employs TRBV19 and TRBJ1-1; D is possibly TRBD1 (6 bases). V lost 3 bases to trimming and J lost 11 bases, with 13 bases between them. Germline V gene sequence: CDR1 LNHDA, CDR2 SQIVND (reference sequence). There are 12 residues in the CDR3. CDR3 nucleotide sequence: TGTGCCAGTAGTATTAATGGGGGGCCGGCTTTCTTT. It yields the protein CASSINGGPAFF.

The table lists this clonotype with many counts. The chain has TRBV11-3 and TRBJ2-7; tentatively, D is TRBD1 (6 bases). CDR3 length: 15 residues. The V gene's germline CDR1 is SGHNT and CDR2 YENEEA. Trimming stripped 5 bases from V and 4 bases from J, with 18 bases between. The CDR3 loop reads CASSLSAGVGYEQYF. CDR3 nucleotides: TGTGCCAGCAGCCTATCCGCAGGGGTAGGGTACGAGCAGTACTTC.

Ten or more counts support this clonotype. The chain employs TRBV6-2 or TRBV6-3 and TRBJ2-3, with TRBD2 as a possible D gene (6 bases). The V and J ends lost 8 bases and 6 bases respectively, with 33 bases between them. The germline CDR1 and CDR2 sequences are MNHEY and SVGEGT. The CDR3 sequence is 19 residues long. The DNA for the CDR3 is TGTGCCAGCGTTACGGGGAGATCGCGGGGCTTGGGACTCGGTGATACGCAGTATTTT. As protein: CASVTGRSRGLGLGDTQYF.

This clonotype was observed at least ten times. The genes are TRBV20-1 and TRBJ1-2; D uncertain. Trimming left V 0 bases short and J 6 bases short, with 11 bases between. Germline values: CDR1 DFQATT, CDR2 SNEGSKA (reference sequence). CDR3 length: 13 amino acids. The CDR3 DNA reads TGCAGTGCTAGAGATCTGGGAGGAAATGGCTACACCTTC. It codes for CSARDLGGNGYTF.

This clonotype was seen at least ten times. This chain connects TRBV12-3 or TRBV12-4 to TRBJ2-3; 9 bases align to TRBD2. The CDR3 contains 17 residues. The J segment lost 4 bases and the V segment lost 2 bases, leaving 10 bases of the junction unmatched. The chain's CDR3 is CASSLRQAGGRADTQYF. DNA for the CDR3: TGTGCCAGCAGTTTAAGGCAAGCGGGGGGCAGGGCAGATACGCAGTATTTT.

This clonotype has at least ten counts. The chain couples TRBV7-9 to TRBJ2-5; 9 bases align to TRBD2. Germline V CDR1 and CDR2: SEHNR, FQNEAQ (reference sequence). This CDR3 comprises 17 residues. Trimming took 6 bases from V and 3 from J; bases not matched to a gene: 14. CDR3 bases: TGTGCCAGCAGGAGAAAAACTGAGCGGGAGGCCGAAGAGACCCAGTACTTC. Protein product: CASRRKTEREAEETQYF.

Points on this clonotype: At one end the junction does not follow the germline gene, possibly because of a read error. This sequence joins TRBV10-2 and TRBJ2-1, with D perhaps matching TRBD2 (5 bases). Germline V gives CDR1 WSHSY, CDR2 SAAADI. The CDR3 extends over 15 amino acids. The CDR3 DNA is TGCGTCAGCAGGTCACTAGTGGACTCCTACAATGAGCAGTTCTTC. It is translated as CVSRSLVDSYNEQFF.

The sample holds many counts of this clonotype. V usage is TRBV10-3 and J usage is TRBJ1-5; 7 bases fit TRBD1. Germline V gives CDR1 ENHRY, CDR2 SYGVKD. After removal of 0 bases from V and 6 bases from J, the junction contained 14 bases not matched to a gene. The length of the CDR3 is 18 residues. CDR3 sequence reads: CAISESGDSRFRGQPQHF. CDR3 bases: TGTGCCATCAGTGAGTCGGGGGACAGCCGTTTTAGGGGTCAGCCCCAGCATTTT.

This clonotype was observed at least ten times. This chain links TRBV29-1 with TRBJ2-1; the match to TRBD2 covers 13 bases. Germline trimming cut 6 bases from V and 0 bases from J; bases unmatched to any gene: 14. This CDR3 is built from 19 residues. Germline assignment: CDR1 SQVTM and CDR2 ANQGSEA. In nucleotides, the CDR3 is TGCAGCGTCTATGGACTAGCGGGAGATTGGGGAAGCTCCTACAATGAGCAGTTCTTC. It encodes CSVYGLAGDWGSSYNEQFF.

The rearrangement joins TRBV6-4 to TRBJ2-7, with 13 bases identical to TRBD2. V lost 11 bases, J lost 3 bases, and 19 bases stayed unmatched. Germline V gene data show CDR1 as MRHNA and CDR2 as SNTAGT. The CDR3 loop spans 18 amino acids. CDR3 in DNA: TGTGCCTTCAGTCCAAGGACTAGCGGGAGAAAAGGGAGCTACGAGCAGTACTTC. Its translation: CAFSPRTSGRKGSYEQYF.

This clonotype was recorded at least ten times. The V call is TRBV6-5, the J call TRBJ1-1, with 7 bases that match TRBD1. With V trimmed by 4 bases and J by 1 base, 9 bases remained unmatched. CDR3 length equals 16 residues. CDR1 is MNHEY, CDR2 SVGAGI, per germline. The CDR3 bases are TGTGCCAGCAGTTCAAGACAGGGCATTAAGAACACTGAAGCTTTCTTT. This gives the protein CASSSRQGIKNTEAFF.

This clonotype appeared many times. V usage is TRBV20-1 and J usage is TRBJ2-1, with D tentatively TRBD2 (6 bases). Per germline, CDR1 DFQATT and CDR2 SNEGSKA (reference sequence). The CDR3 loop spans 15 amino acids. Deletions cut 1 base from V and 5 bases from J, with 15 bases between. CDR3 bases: TGCAGTGCTAGAGTCCGGGCGGGACCCCACAATGAGCAGTTCTTC. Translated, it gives CSARVRAGPHNEQFF.

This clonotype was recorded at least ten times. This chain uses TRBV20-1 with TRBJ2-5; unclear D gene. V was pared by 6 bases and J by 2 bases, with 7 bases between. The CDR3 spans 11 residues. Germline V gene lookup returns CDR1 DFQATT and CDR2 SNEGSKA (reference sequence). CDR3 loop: CSASRQETQYF. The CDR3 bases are TGCAGTGCCTCTCGTCAAGAGACCCAGTACTTC.

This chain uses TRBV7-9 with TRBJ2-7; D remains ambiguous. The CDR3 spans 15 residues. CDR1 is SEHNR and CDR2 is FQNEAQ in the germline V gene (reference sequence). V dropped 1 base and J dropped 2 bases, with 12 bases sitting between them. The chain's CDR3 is CASSLGQVGTYEQYF. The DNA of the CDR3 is TGTGCCAGCAGCTTAGGTCAGGTTGGGACCTACGAGCAGTACTTC.

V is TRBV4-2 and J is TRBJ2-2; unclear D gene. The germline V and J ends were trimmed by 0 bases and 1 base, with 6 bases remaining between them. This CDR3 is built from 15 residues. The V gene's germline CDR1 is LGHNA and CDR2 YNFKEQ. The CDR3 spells CASSQERRNTGELFF. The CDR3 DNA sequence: TGTGCCAGCAGCCAAGAACGACGGAACACCGGGGAGCTGTTTTTT.

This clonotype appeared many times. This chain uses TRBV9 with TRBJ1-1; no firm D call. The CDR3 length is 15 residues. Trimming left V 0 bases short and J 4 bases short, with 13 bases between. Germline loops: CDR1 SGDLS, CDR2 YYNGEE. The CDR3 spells CASSVAEGRRTEAFF. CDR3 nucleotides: TGTGCCAGCAGCGTAGCCGAGGGCAGGCGCACTGAAGCTTTCTTT.

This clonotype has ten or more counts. CDR3 bases: TGTGCCAGCAGCGTAGCTACCGGGGGGGAGCTGTTTTTT. Translating gives CASSVATGGELFF. This chain links TRBV9 with TRBJ2-2, with no clear D. V was pared by 0 bases and J by 8 bases, with 8 bases between. Germline CDR1 reads SGDLS; CDR2 reads YYNGEE. This CDR3 is 13 amino acids long.

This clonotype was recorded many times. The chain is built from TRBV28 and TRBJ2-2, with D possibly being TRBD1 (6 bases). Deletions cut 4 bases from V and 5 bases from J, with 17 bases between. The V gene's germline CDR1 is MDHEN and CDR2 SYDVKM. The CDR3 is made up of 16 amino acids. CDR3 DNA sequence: TGTGCCAGCAGTTCGGCCGGGCTGCAGGGGACCGGGGAGCTGTTTTTT. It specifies CASSSAGLQGTGELFF. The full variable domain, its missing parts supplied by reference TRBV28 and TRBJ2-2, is DVKVTQSSRYLVKRTGEKVFLECVQDMDHENMFWYRQDPGLGLRLIYFSYDVKMKEKGDIPEGYSVSREKKERFSLILESASTNQTSMYLCASSSAGLQGTGELFFGEGSRLTVL.

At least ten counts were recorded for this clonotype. CDR3 loop: CASSPLPGTTEAFF. In DNA, the CDR3 is TGCGCCAGCAGCCCCCTGCCTGGGACCACTGAAGCTTTCTTT. The chain combines TRBV5-1 with TRBJ1-1, with D tentatively TRBD1 (5 bases). Trimming cost V 4 bases and J 4 bases, with 14 bases left between them. This CDR3 is built from 14 residues. CDR1 is SGHRS, CDR2 YFSETQ, per germline.

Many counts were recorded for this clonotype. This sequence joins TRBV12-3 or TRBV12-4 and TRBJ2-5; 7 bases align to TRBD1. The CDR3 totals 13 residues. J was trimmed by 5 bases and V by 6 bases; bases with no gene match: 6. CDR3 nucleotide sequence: TGTGCCAGCAGGACACAGGGGAGTGAGACCCAGTACTTC. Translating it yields CASRTQGSETQYF.

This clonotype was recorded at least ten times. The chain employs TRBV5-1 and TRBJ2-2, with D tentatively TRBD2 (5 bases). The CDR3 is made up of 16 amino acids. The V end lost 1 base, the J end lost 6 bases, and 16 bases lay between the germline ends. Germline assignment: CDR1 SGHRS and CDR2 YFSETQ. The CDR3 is CASSLSGGLDPGELFF. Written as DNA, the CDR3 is TGCGCCAGCAGCTTGTCGGGCGGGCTAGATCCCGGGGAGCTGTTTTTT. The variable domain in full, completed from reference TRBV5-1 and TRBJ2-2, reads KAGVTQTPRYLIKTRGQQVTLSCSPISGHRSVSWYQQTPGQGLQFLFEYFSETQRNKGNFPGRFSGRQFSNSRSEMNVSTLELGDSALYLCASSLSGGLDPGELFFGEGSRLTVL.